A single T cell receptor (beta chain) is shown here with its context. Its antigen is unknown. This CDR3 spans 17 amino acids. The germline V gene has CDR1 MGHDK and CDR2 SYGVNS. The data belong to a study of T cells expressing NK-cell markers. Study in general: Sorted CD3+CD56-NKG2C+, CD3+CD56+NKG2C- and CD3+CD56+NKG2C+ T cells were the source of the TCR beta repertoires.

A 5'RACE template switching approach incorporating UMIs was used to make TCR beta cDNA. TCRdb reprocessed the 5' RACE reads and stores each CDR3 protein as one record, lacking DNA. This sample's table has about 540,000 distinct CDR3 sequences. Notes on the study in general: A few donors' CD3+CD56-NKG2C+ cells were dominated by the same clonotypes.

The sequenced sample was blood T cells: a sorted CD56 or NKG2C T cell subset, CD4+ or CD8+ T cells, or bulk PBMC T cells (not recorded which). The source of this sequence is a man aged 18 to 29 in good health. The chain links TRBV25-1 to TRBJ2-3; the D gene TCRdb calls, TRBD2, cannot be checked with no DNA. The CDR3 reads CASSERSSGRPTDTQYF.